The T cell receptor (beta chain) described here comes from a study of CD8 T cells in Susac syndrome. Overall study results and limits: It was acknowledged in the study that its TCR sequencing and HLA analysis involved a relatively small number of individuals.

Sequencing targeted TCR beta in T cells from blood (CD8+ and CD4+). FACS enriched CD8+ TEMRA cells, while bulk CD8+ and CD4+ were negatively isolated. It was with random hexamers that about 0.45 to 1 ug RNA was reverse transcribed. The method of amplification for TCR beta CDR3 was immunoSEQ multiplex PCR, covering 54 Vbeta and 13 Jbeta. TCRdb independently ran MiXCR on the immunoSEQ multiplex PCR reads; one entry per CDR3 protein. There are hundreds of thousands of distinct CDR3 sequences in the sample; 93% occur only once, and roughly 0.07% lies in the top ten. The CDR3 totals 14 residues. CDR1 and CDR2 (germline): SGHDN, FVKESK. The V gene lost 0 bases and the J gene lost 7 bases, with 7 bases spanning the gap. For this clonotype: No antigen is known for it.

This receptor was obtained from a human donor with multiple sclerosis. Input material: CD4+ T cells from PBMCs. The chain employs TRBV14 and TRBJ1-6; D uncertain. CDR3 residues: CASSQETRNSPLHF. The CDR3 coding sequence is TGTGCCAGCAGCCAAGAAACGAGGAATTCACCCCTCCACTTT. The full variable domain, its missing parts supplied by reference TRBV14 and TRBJ1-6, is EAGVTQFPSHSVIEKGQTVTLRCDPISGHDNLYWYRRVMGKEIKFLLHFVKESKQDESGMPNNRFLAERTGGTYSTLKVQPAELEDSGVYFCASSQETRNSPLHFGNGTRLTVT.